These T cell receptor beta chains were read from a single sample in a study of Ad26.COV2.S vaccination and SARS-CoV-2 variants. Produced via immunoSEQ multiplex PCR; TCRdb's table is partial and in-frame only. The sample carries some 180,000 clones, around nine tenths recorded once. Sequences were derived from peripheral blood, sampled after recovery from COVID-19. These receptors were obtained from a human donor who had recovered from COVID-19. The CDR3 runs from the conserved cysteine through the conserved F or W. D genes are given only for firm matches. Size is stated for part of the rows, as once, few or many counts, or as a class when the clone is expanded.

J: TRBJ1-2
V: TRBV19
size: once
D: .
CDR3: CASSITADDGYTF
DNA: TGTGCCAGTAGTATAACGGCCGATGATGGCTACACCTTC

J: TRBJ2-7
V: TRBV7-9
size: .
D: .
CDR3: CASSLIFTGENYEQYF
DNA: TGTGCCAGCAGCTTAATCTTTACGGGTGAAAATTACGAGCAGTACTTC

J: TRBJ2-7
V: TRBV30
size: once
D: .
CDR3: CAWSGGFSEQYF
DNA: TGTGCCTGGAGTGGAGGGTTTAGCGAGCAGTACTTC

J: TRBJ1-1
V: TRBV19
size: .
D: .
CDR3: CASSTGHMNTEAFF
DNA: TGTGCCAGTAGTACCGGACACATGAACACTGAAGCTTTCTTT

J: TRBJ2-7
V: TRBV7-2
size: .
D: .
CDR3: CASTPVVAGENYEQYF
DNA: TGTGCCAGCACCCCAGTCGTGGCAGGGGAAAATTACGAGCAGTACTTC

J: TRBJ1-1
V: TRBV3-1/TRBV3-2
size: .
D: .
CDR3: CASSQVLGGGNTEAFF
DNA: TGTGCCAGCAGCCAAGTTCTGGGAGGGGGGAACACTGAAGCTTTCTTT

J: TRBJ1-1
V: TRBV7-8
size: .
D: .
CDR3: CASSLEQGMNTEAFF
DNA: TGTGCCAGCAGCTTGGAACAGGGCATGAACACTGAAGCTTTCTTT

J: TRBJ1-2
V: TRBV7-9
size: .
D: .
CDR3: CASSWGDGRAYGYTF
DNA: TGTGCCAGCAGCTGGGGGGACGGGAGAGCCTATGGCTACACCTTC

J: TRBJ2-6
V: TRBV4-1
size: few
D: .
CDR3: CASSLRELDNSGANVLTF
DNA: TGCGCCAGCAGCCTCCGGGAGCTCGATAACTCTGGGGCCAACGTCCTGACTTTC

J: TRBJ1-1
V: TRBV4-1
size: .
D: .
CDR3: CASSQTGLGTEAFF
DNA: TGCGCCAGCAGCCAAACAGGGTTGGGGACTGAAGCTTTCTTT

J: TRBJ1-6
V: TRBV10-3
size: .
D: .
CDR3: CAISGRSTESPLHF
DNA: TGTGCCATCAGTGGGCGGTCTACGGAGTCACCCCTCCACTTT

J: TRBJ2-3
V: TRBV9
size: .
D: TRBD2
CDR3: CASSPHGLAGGVSPSDTQYF
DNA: TGTGCCAGCAGCCCCCATGGGCTAGCGGGGGGGGTATCCCCGTCAGATACGCAGTATTTT

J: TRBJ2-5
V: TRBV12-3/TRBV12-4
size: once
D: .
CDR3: CASSLALWKTQYF
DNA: TGTGCCAGCAGTTTAGCATTATGGAAGACCCAGTACTTC

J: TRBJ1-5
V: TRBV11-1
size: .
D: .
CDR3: CASSLVGNQPQHF
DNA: TGTGCCAGCAGCTTAGTGGGGAATCAGCCCCAGCATTTT

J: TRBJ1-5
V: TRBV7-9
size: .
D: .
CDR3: CASSFGGALQHF
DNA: TGTGCCAGCAGCTTCGGGGGAGCCCTCCAGCATTTT

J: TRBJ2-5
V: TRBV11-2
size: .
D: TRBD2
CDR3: CASSLGSGGGFQETQYF
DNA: TGTGCCAGCAGCTTAGGCTCTGGGGGGGGTTTCCAAGAGACCCAGTACTTC

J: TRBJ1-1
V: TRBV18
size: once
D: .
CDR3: CASSPPNGGENTEAFF
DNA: TGTGCCAGCTCACCACCGAATGGGGGGGAGAACACTGAAGCTTTCTTT

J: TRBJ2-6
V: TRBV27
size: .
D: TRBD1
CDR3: CASSLQGAPSGANVLTF
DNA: TGTGCCAGCAGTCTTCAGGGGGCACCCTCTGGGGCCAACGTCCTGACTTTC

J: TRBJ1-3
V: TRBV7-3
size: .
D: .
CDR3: CASSLNSGNTIYF
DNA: TGTGCCAGCAGCTTAAATTCGGGAAACACCATATATTTT

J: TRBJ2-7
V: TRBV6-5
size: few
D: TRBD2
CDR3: CASIKELAAYEQYF
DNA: TGTGCCAGCATAAAGGAGCTAGCGGCCTACGAGCAGTACTTC

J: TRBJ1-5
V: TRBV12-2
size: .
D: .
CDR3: CATNYGNQPQHF
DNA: TGTGCAACCAACTACGGTAATCAGCCCCAGCATTTT

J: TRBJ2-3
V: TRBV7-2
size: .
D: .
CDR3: CASSWGFGSSDTQYF
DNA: TGTGCCAGCAGCTGGGGATTCGGGTCGTCAGATACGCAGTATTTT

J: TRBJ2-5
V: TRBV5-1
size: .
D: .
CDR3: CASSGQGYQETQYF
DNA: TGCGCCAGCAGCGGCCAGGGGTACCAAGAGACCCAGTACTTC

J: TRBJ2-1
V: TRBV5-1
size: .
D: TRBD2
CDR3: CASSSGTSGKAFGNEQFF
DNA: TGCGCCAGCAGTTCCGGGACTAGCGGGAAGGCTTTCGGCAATGAGCAGTTCTTC

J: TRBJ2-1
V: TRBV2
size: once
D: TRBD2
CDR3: CASSDSTSDEQFF
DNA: TGTGCCAGCAGTGACTCTACTAGCGATGAGCAGTTCTTC

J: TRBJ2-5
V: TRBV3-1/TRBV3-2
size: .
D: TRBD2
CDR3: CASSQGRAGGRETQYF
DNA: TGTGCCAGCAGCCAAGGGCGAGCGGGGGGCCGAGAGACCCAGTACTTC

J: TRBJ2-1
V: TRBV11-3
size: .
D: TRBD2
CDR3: CASSSLTSGSQNEQFF
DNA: TGTGCCAGCAGCTCCCTGACTAGCGGGAGTCAGAATGAGCAGTTCTTC

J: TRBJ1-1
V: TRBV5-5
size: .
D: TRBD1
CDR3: CASSLQTGWSTEAFF
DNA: TGTGCCAGCAGCTTGCAGACAGGGTGGAGCACTGAAGCTTTCTTT

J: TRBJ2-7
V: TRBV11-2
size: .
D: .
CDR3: CASTYPVGGEQYF
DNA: TGTGCCAGCACCTATCCGGTGGGCGGCGAGCAGTACTTC

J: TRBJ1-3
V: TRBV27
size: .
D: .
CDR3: CASSLTPLGNTIYF
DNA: TGTGCCAGCAGTTTAACCCCCCTTGGAAACACCATATATTTT

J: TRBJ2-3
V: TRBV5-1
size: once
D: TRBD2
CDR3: CASSQGVAGGRTTDTQYF
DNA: TGCGCCAGCAGCCAAGGGGTAGCGGGGGGCCGGACCACAGATACGCAGTATTTT

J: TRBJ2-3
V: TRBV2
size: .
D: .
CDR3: CASSEATPTDTQYF
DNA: TGTGCCAGCAGTGAAGCCACACCCACAGATACGCAGTATTTT

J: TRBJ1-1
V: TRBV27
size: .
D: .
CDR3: CASSITNRNTEAFF
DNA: TGTGCCAGCAGTATAACAAACAGGAACACTGAAGCTTTCTTT

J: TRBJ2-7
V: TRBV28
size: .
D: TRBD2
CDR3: CASALGTSGYEQYF
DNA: TGTGCCAGCGCCCTCGGGACTAGCGGCTACGAGCAGTACTTC

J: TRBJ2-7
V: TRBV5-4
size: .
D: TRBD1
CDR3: CASSSGTGGYEQYF
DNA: TGTGCCAGCAGCTCCGGGACAGGGGGATACGAGCAGTACTTC

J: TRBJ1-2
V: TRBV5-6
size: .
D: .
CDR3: CASSPGQRGYTF
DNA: TGTGCCAGCAGCCCTGGACAGCGGGGCTACACCTTC

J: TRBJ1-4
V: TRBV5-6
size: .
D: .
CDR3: CASSVQGPLTNEKLFF
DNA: TGTGCCAGCAGCGTTCAGGGGCCCCTGACTAATGAAAAACTGTTTTTT